One TCR beta chain is described in this entry. This clonotype occurred many times. Its antigen remains unidentified. Base qualities were left out, and no much larger clone turns up one base away. The CDR3 runs 15 amino acids, cysteine and phenylalanine included. The retained sequence is limited to the CDR3, 45 bases, with the frame set at the first base. CDR1 and CDR2 are read off the germline V gene as SGHAT and FQNNGV. Germline trimming: 5 bases from V, 5 bases from J; junction bases outside gene matches: 8. The data stem from a study of regulatory T cells in long-lasting Graves disease listed by TCRdb under 2021. Turning to the overall study: Newly diagnosed Graves' disease patients had taken antithyroid drugs for less than 3 months. Patients with persistent Graves' disease were compared with patients with newly diagnosed Graves' disease using TCR sequencing and RNA sequencing of peripheral blood. The study was conducted in China and was registered as a clinical trial. A total of around 33 samples were covered by TCR sequencing, comprising about 13 persistent and around 20 newly diagnosed Graves' disease patients.

Library method: multiplex PCR. The sample was run on an Illumina HiSeq 4000. To build TCR beta libraries, CDR3 regions were amplified by Arm-PCR using iRepertoire HTBI primers. Gel purification was performed on PCR products prior to sequencing. Regarding the original processing steps: Gene usage analysis of CDR3 amino acid clonotypes used the approximately 62 TRBV and 12 to 15 TRBJ segments found across samples. Filtered high-quality paired reads were merged into contigs using COPE and FqMerger. BLAST was used to align contigs to IMGT TRBV, TRBD and TRBJ reference genes, and CDR3 was defined according to IMGT. Any clonotype with a frequency above 0.1% was classified as a highly expanded clone. Repertoire diversity was measured by Shannon entropy, and V-J evenness by the Gini coefficient. Clonotypes shared by more than one individual were considered public. TCRdb reanalyzed the raw reads on its own, using fastp at Q25 for trimming and MiXCR for clone calling, and kept in-frame beta chains. Rows are combined by CDR3 protein, so each entry shows the most common genes and DNA. The V and J calls, along with clone size, are taken from TCRdb and not from the paper's own processing. In this sample the table shows hundreds of thousands of distinct CDR3 sequences, about 12% of which occur a single time. The top ten clones comprise approximately 9.6% of the sample.

Overall study outcomes, separate from this receptor: Persistent Graves' disease patients showed lower TCR Shannon entropy and fewer highly expanded clones than newly diagnosed patients, suggesting clonal expansion. The small sample size was acknowledged by the authors as a limitation that may reduce accuracy. The study examined only peripheral blood because the primary lesion, thyroid tissue, could not be accessed. Only the TCR beta chain was sequenced and analyzed. Persistent patients shared more public clonotypes among themselves (around 2,800) than newly diagnosed patients did (more than 850). Preferential use of TRBV28, TRBJ1-2 and TRBJ2-5 was observed in persistent disease, whereas TRBV20-1 and TRBJ2-1 were favored in newly diagnosed disease.

The sample's time point label is to be understood as: newly diagnosed GD, antithyroid drugs for less than 3 months. For both TCR sequencing and RNA sequencing, RNA was extracted from PBMCs in TRIzol. The diagnosis of Graves' disease followed American Thyroid Association guidelines. Patients for the study were recruited at an endocrinology department in Xi'an, China. Each patient gave 7 to 9.5 milliliters of peripheral blood, collected in an EDTA anticoagulant tube. Ficoll Paque Plus density gradient separation was used to isolate PBMCs, and no additional T cell sorting was done. RNA quality was checked with an Agilent 2100 Bioanalyzer and agarose gel, and concentration with a NanoDrop 2000. These data also featured in a second study, about T cells in Graves' hyperthyroidism and ophthalmopathy. The second investigation adds: A patient counted as having stable Graves' hyperthyroidism if no progression to ophthalmopathy occurred over 18 months of follow-up. Hyperthyroidism patients were newly diagnosed, had a disease duration of under 2 months, and were aged 18 to 65 years. The study excluded patients with uncontrolled infections, other autoimmune diseases, pregnancy or lactation. Diagnoses relied on clinical symptoms, serum thyroxine and TRAb, thyroid ultrasound and orbital computed tomography. The TCR CDR3 was subjected to a first round of RT-PCR using the HTBI primer set and the Qiagen OneStep RT-PCR kit. Most expanded thyroid clonotypes (frequency above 0.001) were also detected in blood, a finding suggesting that blood repertoires may reflect thyroid immune responses. A 13 V-J signature model separated ophthalmopathy from stable hyperthyroidism, with 87.88% sensitivity and 81% to 82% specificity in cross-validation and 80%/75% in testing. During validation, the model predicted progression to ophthalmopathy a median of about 6.5 months ahead of onset, with almost 71% sensitivity and about 75% specificity. To identify distinguishing TCR V-J signatures, a discovery cohort of about 100 patients was used, comprising 40 to 45 with Graves' ophthalmopathy and 55 to 65 with stable Graves' hyperthyroidism. Prospective prediction of ophthalmopathy was tested in an independent validation cohort of 18 to 20 hyperthyroidism patients and 17 patients who later progressed to ophthalmopathy. The approximately 100 discovery patients were divided at random into training and test sets in a 7:3 ratio. The study also compared thyroid tissue and blood T-cell repertoires from a handful of Graves' hyperthyroidism patients. Following sampling, methimazole starting at 30 mg daily was given to hyperthyroidism patients, and high-dose intravenous methylprednisolone was given to ophthalmopathy patients. The libraries were constructed in a second round of multiplex PCR and then size-selected and purified. Libraries were sequenced paired-end with 100 bp reads on an Illumina HiSeq2000. SOAPnuke was used to process the raw data, with reads discarded if the reads contained adapters or uncalled bases, had a mean Phred below 15, or lacked an exact constant-primer or identifier match. COPE v1.2.5 was used to merge the high-quality paired reads, and each unique nucleotide sequence was defined as a clonotype. MiTCR v1.1 was used to align clonotypes to the IMGT TRBV, TRBD and TRBJ reference segments. The analysis included only V-J combinations with a frequency above 0.0001, which together covered 99% to 99.2% of the repertoires. The TCS score was defined as the ratio of F50 (clonal expansion) to E x V (chaos), calculated using BLOSUM62-based TCRdist between CDR3 peptides within each V-J. Welch's t-statistics and random forest reduced 500 to 550 V-J features to roughly 13, which were used in a naive Bayes classifier (R e1071). Sample size was not statistically predetermined, and investigators were not blinded to group allocation. According to the paper, TCR Vbeta CDR3 sequencing was carried out on approximately 140 peripheral blood samples, which came from over 40 ophthalmopathy, under 80 hyperthyroidism and about 17 progressor patients.

The chain is encoded by TRBV11-2 joined to TRBJ2-5; 10 central nucleotides agree with TRBD1. The sample here was peripheral blood mononuclear cells (PBMCs), taken at new diagnosis, from a patient treated with antithyroid drugs. This clonotype was sampled from a woman aged 25-40 years with Graves disease. Donor details come from another sample of the same person, matched by shared clones. DNA sequence: TGTGCCAGCAGCCTACTGACAGGGGGCGCGGAGACCCAGTACTTC. It is translated as CASSLLTGGAETQYF.